The T cell receptor (beta chain) under discussion was sequenced for a study of T cell repertoires in cytomegalovirus infection. Background on the study: Indications came from public TCR beta signatures; they pointed to CMV infection and to a matching HLA type.

With respect to this clonotype: The antigen is unknown.

Study findings and constraints: Based on cumulative public TCR beta family frequency, carriers of CMV plus the relevant HLA were identified. The ex vivo response was dominated by HLA-C-restricted CMV-specific TCR beta clonotypes.

TCRdb re-called the reads with MiXCR, one entry per CDR3 protein. The sample carries roughly 250,000 distinct CDR3 sequences, around 12% recorded once. The V end was cut by 3 bases, the J end by 6 bases, with 11 bases between. There are 13 residues in the CDR3. The germline CDR1 and CDR2 sequences are LGHNA and YNFKEQ. The sequence was collected from a human donor in good health (CMV status not recorded). Some clones in this sample may be carry-over from other donors' samples. The sample was PBMCs. The V and J genes are TRBV4-2 and TRBJ2-5; unclear D gene. CDR3 in amino acids: CASSHSRTQTQYF. As DNA, the CDR3 is TGTGCCAGCAGCCATAGTCGGACCCAGACCCAGTACTTC.